What follows are 10 T cell receptor beta chains derived from one specimen sequenced in a study of blood T cell repertoires in COVID-19. The protocol was immunoSEQ multiplex PCR, while the TCRdb copy is restricted to in-frame clones and leaves out a portion. The sample has more than 90,000 clones, more than 75% seen once; the top ten hold 18%. The sample comprised peripheral blood. The receptors here all came from a man older than 75 with acute or convalescent COVID-19.

CDR3 sequence: CASSLEWNEQFF. The CDR3 nucleotides read TGTGCCAGCAGCCTCGAGTGGAATGAGCAGTTCTTC. V gene TRBV6-6 combines with J gene TRBJ2-1; D not certain. Trimming took 6 bases from V and 7 from J, leaving 10 bases between them. This CDR3 has 12 amino acids. Looked up from germline, CDR1 is MNHNY and CDR2 is SVGAGI (reference sequence).

The gene calls are TRBV18 and TRBJ2-7; the D is unclear. Deletions cut 2 bases from V and 7 bases from J, with 12 bases between. CDR3 length: 13 residues. CDR1 KGHSH and CDR2 LQKENI come from the germline V gene. The CDR3 protein is CASSPAIAREQYF. CDR3 DNA: TGTGCCAGCTCACCAGCGATAGCTAGGGAGCAGTACTTC.

The chain links TRBV6-5 to TRBJ2-1; no clear D gene. The CDR3 covers 14 residues. Trimming took 0 bases from V and 8 from J, leaving 11 bases between them. CDR1 and CDR2 from the germline V gene are MNHEY and SVGAGI. The CDR3 bases are TGTGCCAGCAGTTACTCGCCAGGTAATCATGAGCAGTTCTTC. Translated: CASSYSPGNHEQFF.

CDR3 bases: TGTGCCAGCTCACCACCGACGACAGGGGCCCCAGATACGCAGTATTTT. Protein product: CASSPPTTGAPDTQYF. The chain carries TRBV18 and TRBJ2-3; 8 bases line up with TRBD1. The V segment lost 0 bases and the J segment 4 bases; nucleotides outside the gene matches: 6. Germline V lookup: CDR1 KGHSH, CDR2 LQKENI. The CDR3 contains 16 residues. Filled out from reference TRBV18 and TRBJ2-3, the complete variable domain reads NAGVMQNPRHLVRRRGQEARLRCSPMKGHSHVYWYRQLPEEGLKFMVYLQKENIIDESGMPKERFSAEFPKEGPSILRIQQVVRGDSAAYFCASSPPTTGAPDTQYFGPGTRLTVL.

CDR3 residues: CASSLANRRGVDEQYF. CDR3 sequence (DNA): TGTGCCAGCAGCTTAGCTAACCGCAGGGGAGTTGACGAGCAGTACTTC. V and J are TRBV7-8 and TRBJ2-7, with a tentative D call TRBD1 (6 bases). The CDR3 totals 16 residues. V lost 0 bases and J 5 bases, leaving 17 bases between the germline ends. Germline V lookup: CDR1 SGHVS, CDR2 FQNEAQ.

The chain joins TRBV10-3 to TRBJ1-1; 7 bases fit TRBD1. The V gene end was trimmed by 6 bases and the J gene end by 1 base; junction bases not matched to a gene: 2. This CDR3 contains 13 residues. CDR1 and CDR2 from the germline V gene are ENHRY and SYGVKD. The CDR3, as DNA: TGTGCCATCAGCGGGACAGAGAACACTGAAGCTTTCTTT. Its translation: CAISGTENTEAFF.

This chain connects TRBV18 to TRBJ1-2; 7 nucleotides line up with TRBD1. V lost 5 bases to trimming and J lost 8 bases; unmatched junction nucleotides: 11. Germline CDR1 KGHSH, CDR2 LQKENI. The CDR3 consists of 14 residues. CDR3 coding DNA: TGTGCCAGCTCAGGAGGCAGGGGGTCGGACGGCTACACCTTC. It yields the protein CASSGGRGSDGYTF.

This chain uses TRBV7-2 with TRBJ1-5; perhaps TRBD1 as D (5 bases). Germline V gives CDR1 SGHTA, CDR2 FQGNSA. This CDR3 is 13 amino acids long. Trimming shortened V by 5 bases and J by 6 bases, and 11 bases separated the two germline ends. Here the CDR3 DNA reads TGTGCCAGCAGCCTCATCAGGGTTCAGCCCCAGCATTTT. Protein product: CASSLIRVQPQHF.

V is TRBV7-2 and J is TRBJ2-1; the D gene is possibly TRBD1 (5 bases). V lost 1 base to trimming and J lost 10 bases, with 11 bases between them. Germline V gene sequence: CDR1 SGHTA, CDR2 FQGNSA. The CDR3 covers 13 residues. In DNA form, the CDR3 reads TGTGCCAGCAGCTTAGGGACATACGGCGAGCAGTTCTTC. Residues: CASSLGTYGEQFF.

The chain is built from TRBV28 and TRBJ1-5; no clear D gene. In germline, CDR1 is MDHEN, CDR2 SYDVKM. The CDR3 has 12 residues. V was clipped by 6 bases and J by 4 bases, with 7 bases between them. The CDR3 DNA reads as TGTGCCAGCAGCCTAATAAATCAGCCCCAGCATTTT. Translated: CASSLINQPQHF.